The clone carrying this T cell receptor beta chain appeared a single time. Its antigen is not known. Separate from the approximately 700-subject first cohort was the approximately 130-subject validation cohort, to which the donors belonged. The data were obtained in a study of cytomegalovirus exposure and HLA in healthy donors. Findings and limits, study-wide: Subsequent analysis revealed that first-cohort TCR clusters tended to co-occur in the 100 to 150 validation repertoires. Reports described diagnosis of cytomegalovirus status by the classifier as highly specific and sensitive. Researchers counted over 150 TCR beta chains as cytomegalovirus-associated.

Assay: immunoSEQ multiplex PCR; the TCRdb copy retains only in-frame clones and omits some. Of around 60,000 clones in the sample, about 90% were seen once. The V segment lost 5 bases and the J segment 7 bases; nucleotides outside the gene matches: 2. The V gene's germline CDR1 is SGHAT and CDR2 FQNNGV. This CDR3 comprises 12 residues. The sequenced sample consisted of PBMCs. V is TRBV11-2 and J is TRBJ2-1, with 7 positions matching TRBD2. The sequence was collected from a young woman in good health and CMV-seronegative. The CDR3 protein is CASSPGLNEQFF. DNA for the CDR3: TGTGCCAGCAGCCCGGGACTAAATGAGCAGTTCTTC.